The present entry profiles one T cell receptor (beta chain) with its context. Data came from immunoSEQ multiplex PCR; TCRdb stores just in-frame clones and leaves some out. The table has 77,000 or so clones, 75% to 85% seen once. V was cut by 3 bases and J by 0 bases, with 15 bases left in between. There are 17 residues in the CDR3. Per the germline V gene, CDR1 is MNHNS and CDR2 is SASEGT. The data originate from a study of ipilimumab plus nivolumab after autologous stem cell transplantation. Study information: Typical patient got 5 ipilimumab doses and seven to nine nivolumab doses (median). Both relapsed and primary refractory DLBCL were included.

This TCR derives from a male donor with diffuse large B-cell lymphoma. The V and J genes are TRBV6-1 and TRBJ1-3; D not certain. The input for sequencing was PBMCs, taken in a trial of ipilimumab plus nivolumab as post-transplant consolidation. The CDR3 loop reads CASSEFTGLSSGNTIYF. The CDR3, as DNA: TGTGCCAGCAGTGAGTTTACCGGGCTCAGCTCTGGAAACACCATATATTTT.